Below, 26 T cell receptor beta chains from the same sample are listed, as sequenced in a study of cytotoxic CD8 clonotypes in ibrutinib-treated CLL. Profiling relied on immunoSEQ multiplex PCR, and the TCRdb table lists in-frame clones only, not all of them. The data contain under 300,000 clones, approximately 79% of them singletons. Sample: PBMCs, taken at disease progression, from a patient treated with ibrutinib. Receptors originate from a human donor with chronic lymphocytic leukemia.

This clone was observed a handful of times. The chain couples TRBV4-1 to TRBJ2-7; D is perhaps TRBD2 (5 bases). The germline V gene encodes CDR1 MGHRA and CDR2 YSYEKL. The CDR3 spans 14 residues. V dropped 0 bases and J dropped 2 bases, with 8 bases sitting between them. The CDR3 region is CASSQDLGTYEQYF. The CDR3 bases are TGCGCCAGCAGCCAAGATCTCGGGACCTACGAGCAGTACTTC.

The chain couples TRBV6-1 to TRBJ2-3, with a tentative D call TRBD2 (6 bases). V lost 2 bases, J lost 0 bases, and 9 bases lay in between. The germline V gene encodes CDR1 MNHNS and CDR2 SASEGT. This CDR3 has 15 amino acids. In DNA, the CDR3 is TGTGCCAGCAGTGAATTTGGGACTAGCACAGATACGCAGTATTTT. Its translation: CASSEFGTSTDTQYF.

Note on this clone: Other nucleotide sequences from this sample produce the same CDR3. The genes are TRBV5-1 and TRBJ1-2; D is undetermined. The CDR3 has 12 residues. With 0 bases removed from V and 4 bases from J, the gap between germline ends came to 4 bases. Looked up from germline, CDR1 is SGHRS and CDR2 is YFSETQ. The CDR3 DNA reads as TGCGCCAGCAGCTTGGTAGGCTATGGCTACACCTTC. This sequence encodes CASSLVGYGYTF.

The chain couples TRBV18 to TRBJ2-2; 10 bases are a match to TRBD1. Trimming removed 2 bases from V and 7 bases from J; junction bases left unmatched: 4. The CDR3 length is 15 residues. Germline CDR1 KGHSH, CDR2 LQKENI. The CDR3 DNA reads TGTGCCAGCTCACCAGGGACAGGGGCCGGCGGGGAGCTGTTTTTT. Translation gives CASSPGTGAGGELFF.

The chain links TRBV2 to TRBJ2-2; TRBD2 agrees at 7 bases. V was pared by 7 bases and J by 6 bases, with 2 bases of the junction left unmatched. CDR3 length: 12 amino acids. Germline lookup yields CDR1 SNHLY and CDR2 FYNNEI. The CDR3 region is CASMGGAGELFF. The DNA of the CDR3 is TGTGCCAGCATGGGAGGGGCCGGGGAGCTGTTTTTT.

In DNA form, the CDR3 reads TGTGCCAGCAGCTCCAGCGGGGACACAGATACGCAGTATTTT. This codes for CASSSSGDTDTQYF. This chain connects TRBV11-3 to TRBJ2-3; 7 bases align to TRBD2. The CDR3 extends over 14 amino acids. After removal of 4 bases from V and 2 bases from J, the junction contained 3 bases not matched to a gene. Germline CDR1 is SGHNT and CDR2 is YENEEA.

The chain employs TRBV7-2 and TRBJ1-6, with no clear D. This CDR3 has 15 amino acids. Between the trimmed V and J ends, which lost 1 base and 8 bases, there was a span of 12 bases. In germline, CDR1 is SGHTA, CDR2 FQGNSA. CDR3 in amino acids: CASSLVTVLDSPLHF. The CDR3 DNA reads TGTGCCAGCAGCTTAGTCACAGTATTGGATTCACCCCTCCACTTT.

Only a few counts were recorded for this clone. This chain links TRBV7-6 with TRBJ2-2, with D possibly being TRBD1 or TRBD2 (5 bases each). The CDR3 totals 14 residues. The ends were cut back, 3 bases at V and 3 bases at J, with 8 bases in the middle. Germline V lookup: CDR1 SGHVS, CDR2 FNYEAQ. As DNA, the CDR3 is TGTGCCAGCAGCTTCGGGGCGGACACCGGGGAGCTGTTTTTT. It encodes CASSFGADTGELFF.

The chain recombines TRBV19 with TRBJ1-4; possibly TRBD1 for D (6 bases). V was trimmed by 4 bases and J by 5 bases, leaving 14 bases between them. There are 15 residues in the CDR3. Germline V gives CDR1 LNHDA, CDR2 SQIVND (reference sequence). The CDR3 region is CASSTTTGRNEKLFF. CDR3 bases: TGTGCCAGTAGTACCACGACAGGACGAAATGAAAAACTGTTTTTT.

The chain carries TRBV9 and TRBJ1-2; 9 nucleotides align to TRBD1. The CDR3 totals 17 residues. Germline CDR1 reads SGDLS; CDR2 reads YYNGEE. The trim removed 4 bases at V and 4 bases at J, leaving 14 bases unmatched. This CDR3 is CASSSSPYRGRSYGYTF. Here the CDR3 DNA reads TGTGCCAGCAGCTCTAGCCCCTACAGGGGGCGCAGCTATGGCTACACCTTC.

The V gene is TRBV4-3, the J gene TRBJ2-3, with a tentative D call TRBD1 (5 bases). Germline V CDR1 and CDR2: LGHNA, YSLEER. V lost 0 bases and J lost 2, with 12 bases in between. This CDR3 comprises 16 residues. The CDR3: CASSQEVGPSTDTQYF. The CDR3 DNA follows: TGCGCCAGCAGCCAAGAGGTGGGGCCCTCCACAGATACGCAGTATTTT.

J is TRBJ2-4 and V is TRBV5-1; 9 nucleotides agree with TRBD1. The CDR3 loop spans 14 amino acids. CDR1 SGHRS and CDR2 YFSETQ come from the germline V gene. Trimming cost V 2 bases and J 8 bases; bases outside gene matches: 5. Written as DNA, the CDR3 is TGCGCCAGCAGCTTCGGGGACAGGGATGACATTCAGTACTTC. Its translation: CASSFGDRDDIQYF.

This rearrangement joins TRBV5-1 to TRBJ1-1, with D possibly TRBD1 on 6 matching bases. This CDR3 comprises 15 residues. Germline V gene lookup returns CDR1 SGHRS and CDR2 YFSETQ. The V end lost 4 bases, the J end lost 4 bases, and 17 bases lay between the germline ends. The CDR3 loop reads CASSGVWGAGTEAFF. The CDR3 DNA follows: TGCGCCAGCAGCGGGGTGTGGGGGGCAGGCACTGAAGCTTTCTTT.

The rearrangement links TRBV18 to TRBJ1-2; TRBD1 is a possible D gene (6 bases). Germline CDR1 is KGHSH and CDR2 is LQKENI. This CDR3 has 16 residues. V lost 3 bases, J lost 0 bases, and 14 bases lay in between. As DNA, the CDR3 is TGTGCCAGCTCACCGACCGGGACACAAGCTAACTATGGCTACACCTTC. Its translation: CASSPTGTQANYGYTF. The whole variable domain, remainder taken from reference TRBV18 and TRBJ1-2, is NAGVMQNPRHLVRRRGQEARLRCSPMKGHSHVYWYRQLPEEGLKFMVYLQKENIIDESGMPKERFSAEFPKEGPSILRIQQVVRGDSAAYFCASSPTGTQANYGYTFGSGTRLTVV.

Here the CDR3 DNA reads TGTGCCAGCAGCAGGGGGAACACTGAAGCTTTCTTT. It is translated as CASSRGNTEAFF. The chain carries TRBV6-1 and TRBJ1-1; TRBD1 might be the D (6 bases). This CDR3 is built from 12 residues. Germline V gives CDR1 MNHNS, CDR2 SASEGT. The ends were cut back, 6 bases at V and 1 base at J, with 6 bases in the middle.

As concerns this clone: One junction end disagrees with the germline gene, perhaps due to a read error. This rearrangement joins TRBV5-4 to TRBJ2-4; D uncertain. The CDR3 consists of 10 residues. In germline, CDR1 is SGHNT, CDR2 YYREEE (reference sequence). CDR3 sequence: CASSPFLLNF. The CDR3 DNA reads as TGTGCCAGCAGCCCCTTTTTATTGAACTTC.

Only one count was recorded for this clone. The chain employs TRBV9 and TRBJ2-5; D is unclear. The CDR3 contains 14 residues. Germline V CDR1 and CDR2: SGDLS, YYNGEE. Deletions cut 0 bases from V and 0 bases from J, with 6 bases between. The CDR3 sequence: CASSVGSNQETQYF. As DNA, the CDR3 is TGTGCCAGCAGCGTAGGGTCCAACCAAGAGACCCAGTACTTC.

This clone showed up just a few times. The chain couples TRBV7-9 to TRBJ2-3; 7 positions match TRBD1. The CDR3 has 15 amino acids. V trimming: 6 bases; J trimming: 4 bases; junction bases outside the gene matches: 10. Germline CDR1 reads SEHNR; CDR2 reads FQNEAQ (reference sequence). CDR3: CASRPTGSPADTQYF. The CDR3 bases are TGTGCCAGCAGACCGACAGGGAGCCCTGCAGATACGCAGTATTTT.

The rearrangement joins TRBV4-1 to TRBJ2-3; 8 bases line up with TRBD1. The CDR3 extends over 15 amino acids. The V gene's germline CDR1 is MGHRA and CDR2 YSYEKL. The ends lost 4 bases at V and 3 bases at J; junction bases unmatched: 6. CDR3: CASSLWTGRTDTQYF. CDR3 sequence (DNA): TGCGCCAGCAGCCTTTGGACAGGGCGTACAGATACGCAGTATTTT.

CDR3 sequence (DNA): TGTGCCACCAGCAGAGACAGGAGTTTGAACACTGAAGCTTTCTTT. This codes for CATSRDRSLNTEAFF. The chain carries TRBV15 and TRBJ1-1, with unresolved D. Trimming removed 0 bases at V and 0 bases at J, with 8 bases between. CDR3 size: 15 residues. Germline V gene lookup returns CDR1 LNHNV and CDR2 YYDKDF (reference sequence).

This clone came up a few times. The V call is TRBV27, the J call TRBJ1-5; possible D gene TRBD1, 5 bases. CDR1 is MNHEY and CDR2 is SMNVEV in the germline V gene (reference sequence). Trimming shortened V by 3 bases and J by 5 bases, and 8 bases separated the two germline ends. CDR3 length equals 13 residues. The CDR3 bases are TGTGCCAGCAGTTTGCAGGGACATCAGCCCCAGCATTTT. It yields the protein CASSLQGHQPQHF.

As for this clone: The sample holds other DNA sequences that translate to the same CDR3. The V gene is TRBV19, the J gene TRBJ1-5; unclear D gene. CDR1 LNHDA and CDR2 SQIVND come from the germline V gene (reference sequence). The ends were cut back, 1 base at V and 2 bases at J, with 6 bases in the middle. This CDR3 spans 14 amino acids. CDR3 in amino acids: CASSIVSGNQPQHF. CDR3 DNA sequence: TGTGCCAGTAGTATAGTTTCAGGCAATCAGCCCCAGCATTTT.

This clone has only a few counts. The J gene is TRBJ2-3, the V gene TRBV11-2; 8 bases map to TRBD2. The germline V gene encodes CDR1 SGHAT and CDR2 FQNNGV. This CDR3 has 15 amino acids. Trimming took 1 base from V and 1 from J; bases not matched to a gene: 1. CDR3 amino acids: CASSLAGGRTDTQYF. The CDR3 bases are TGTGCCAGCAGCTTAGCGGGAGGGCGCACAGATACGCAGTATTTT.

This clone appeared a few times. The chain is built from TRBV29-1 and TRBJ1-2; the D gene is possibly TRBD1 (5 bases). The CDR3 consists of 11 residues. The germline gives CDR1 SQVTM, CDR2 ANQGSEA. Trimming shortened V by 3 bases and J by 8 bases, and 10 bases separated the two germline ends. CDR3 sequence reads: CSVEAGKGYTF. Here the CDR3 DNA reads TGCAGCGTTGAGGCAGGGAAAGGCTACACCTTC.

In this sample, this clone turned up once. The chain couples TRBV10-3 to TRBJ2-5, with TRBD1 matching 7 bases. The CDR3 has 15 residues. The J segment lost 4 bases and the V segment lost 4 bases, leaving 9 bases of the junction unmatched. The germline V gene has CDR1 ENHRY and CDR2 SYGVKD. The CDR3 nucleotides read TGTGCCATCAGTGCACCCGACCGGACAGGAGAGACCCAGTACTTC. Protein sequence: CAISAPDRTGETQYF.

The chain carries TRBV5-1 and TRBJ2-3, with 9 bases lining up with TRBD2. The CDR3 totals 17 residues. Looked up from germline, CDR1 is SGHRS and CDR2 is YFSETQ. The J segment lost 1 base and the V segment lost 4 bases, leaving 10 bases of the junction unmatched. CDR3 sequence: CASSPPRREGRTDTQYF. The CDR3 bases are TGCGCCAGCAGCCCCCCACGGCGGGAGGGTCGCACAGATACGCAGTATTTT.